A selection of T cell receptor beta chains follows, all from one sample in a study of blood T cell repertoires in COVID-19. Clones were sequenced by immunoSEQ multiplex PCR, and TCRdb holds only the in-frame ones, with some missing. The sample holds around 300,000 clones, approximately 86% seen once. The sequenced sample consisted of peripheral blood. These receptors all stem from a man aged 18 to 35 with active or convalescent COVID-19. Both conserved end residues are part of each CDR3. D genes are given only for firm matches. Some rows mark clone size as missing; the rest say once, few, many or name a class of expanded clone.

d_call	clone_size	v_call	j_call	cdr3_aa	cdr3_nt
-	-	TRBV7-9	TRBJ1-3	CASSQQGRSGNTIYF	TGTGCCAGCAGCCAACAGGGTCGCTCTGGAAACACCATATATTTT
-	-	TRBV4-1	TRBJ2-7	CASKNTLALPAYEQYF	TGCGCCAGTAAAAACACCCTCGCCCTCCCCGCCTACGAGCAGTACTTC
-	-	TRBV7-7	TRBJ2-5	CASSLVPAGTQYF	TGTGCCAGCAGCTTAGTGCCGGCGGGCACCCAGTACTTC
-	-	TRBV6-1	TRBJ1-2	CASSESGGNYGYTF	TGTGCCAGCAGTGAAAGTGGCGGGAACTATGGCTACACCTTC
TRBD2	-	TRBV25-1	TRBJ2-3	CASSLSRGGITDTQYF	TGTGCCAGCAGCCTCAGCCGGGGGGGTATCACAGATACGCAGTATTTT
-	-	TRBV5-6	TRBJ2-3	CASSLPGSGDTQYF	TGTGCCAGCAGCTTGCCCGGGAGTGGAGATACGCAGTATTTT
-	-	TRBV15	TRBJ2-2	CATSRSRRFDGESPTNTGELFF	TGTGCCACCAGCAGATCCAGGAGGTTCGACGGGGAGAGCCCGACGAACACCGGGGAGCTGTTTTTT
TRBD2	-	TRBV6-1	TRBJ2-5	CASGRVQETQYF	TGTGCCAGCGGGAGGGTCCAAGAGACCCAGTACTTC
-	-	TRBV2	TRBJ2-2	CASSEDPTAGELFF	TGTGCCAGCAGCGAAGACCCTACGGCCGGGGAGCTGTTTTTT
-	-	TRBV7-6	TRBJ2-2	CASSSTGELFF	TGTGCCAGCAGCTCAACCGGGGAGCTGTTTTTT
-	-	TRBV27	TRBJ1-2	CASRVGADPYYGYTF	TGTGCCAGCAGAGTGGGCGCTGACCCCTACTATGGCTACACCTTC
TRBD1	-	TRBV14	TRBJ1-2	CASSHPDRGGYTF	TGTGCCAGCAGCCATCCCGACAGGGGTGGCTACACCTTC
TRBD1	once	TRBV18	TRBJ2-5	CASSPRTGGEETQYF	TGTGCCAGCTCACCACGGACAGGGGGTGAAGAGACCCAGTACTTC
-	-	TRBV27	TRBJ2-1	CASSNTGTWFF	TGTGCCAGCAGTAACACCGGGACTTGGTTCTTC
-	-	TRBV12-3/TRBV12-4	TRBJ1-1	CASSLGGSTEAFF	TGTGCCAGCAGTTTAGGAGGATCCACTGAAGCTTTCTTT
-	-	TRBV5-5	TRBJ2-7	CASSLEGSFLPYEQYF	TGTGCCAGCAGCTTGGAGGGGTCGTTCCTGCCCTACGAGCAGTACTTC
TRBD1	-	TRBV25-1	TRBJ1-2	CASSELTMTGGNYGYTF	TGTGCCAGCAGTGAATTAACGATGACAGGGGGGAACTATGGCTACACCTTC
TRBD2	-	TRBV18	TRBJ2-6	CASSPPMAGAGANVLTF	TGTGCCAGCTCACCTCCCATGGCGGGGGCTGGGGCCAACGTCCTGACTTTC
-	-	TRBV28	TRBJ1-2	CASEFGPLPNYGYTF	TGTGCCAGCGAGTTTGGGCCCTTACCTAACTATGGCTACACCTTC
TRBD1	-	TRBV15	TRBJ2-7	CATSGQVQGRYEQYF	TGTGCCACCAGCGGACAGGTACAGGGTCGGTACGAGCAGTACTTC
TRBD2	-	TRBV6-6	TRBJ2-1	CASALLAGGPRRFF	TGTGCCAGCGCCCTTTTAGCGGGGGGGCCGAGGCGGTTCTTC
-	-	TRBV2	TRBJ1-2	CASSEARAGPGGYTF	TGTGCCAGCAGTGAAGCGCGTGCAGGGCCGGGTGGCTACACCTTC
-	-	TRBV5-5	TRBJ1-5	CASSLSGQSGQPQHF	TGTGCCAGCAGCTTGAGCGGACAGTCGGGGCAGCCCCAGCATTTT
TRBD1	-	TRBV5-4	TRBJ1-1	CASSLRRGFLENTEAFF	TGTGCCAGCAGCTTGCGCAGGGGGTTTCTAGAGAACACTGAAGCTTTCTTT
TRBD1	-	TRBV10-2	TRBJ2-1	CASSKGARRNEQFF	TGCGCCAGCTCCAAGGGGGCTAGAAGAAATGAGCAGTTCTTC
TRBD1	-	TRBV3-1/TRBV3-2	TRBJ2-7	CASSYGTGDYEQYF	TGTGCCAGCAGTTATGGGACAGGGGACTACGAGCAGTACTTC
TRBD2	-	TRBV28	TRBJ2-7	CASRPSGRFYEQYF	TGTGCCAGCCGCCCTAGCGGGCGTTTTTACGAGCAGTACTTC